The 7 T cell receptor beta chains given below trace back to one sample, sequenced in a study of cytomegalovirus exposure and HLA in healthy donors. PCR used 60 Vbeta primers and 13 Jbeta primers. Generated by immunoSEQ multiplex PCR, the TCRdb table keeps only in-frame clones and is missing some. The sample has around 200,000 clones, around 80% seen once. Sequencing was done on a sample of PBMCs. The source of these receptors is a girl aged 2 to 9 in good health and CMV-seropositive.

The gene calls are TRBV19 and TRBJ2-3, with TRBD1 identical over 7 bases. The trim removed 5 bases at V and 1 base at J, leaving 9 bases unmatched. This CDR3 comprises 16 residues. Per the germline V gene, CDR1 is LNHDA and CDR2 is SQIVND (reference sequence). This chain's CDR3 is CASSVLPGQRTDTQYF. For the CDR3, the DNA is TGTGCCAGTAGTGTTCTTCCGGGACAGCGCACAGATACGCAGTATTTT. The full variable domain, with the rest looked up from reference TRBV19 and TRBJ2-3, is DGGITQSPKYLFRKEGQNVTLSCEQNLNHDAMYWYRQDPGQGLRLIYYSQIVNDFQKGDIAEGYSVSREKKESFPLTVTSAQKNPTAFYLCASSVLPGQRTDTQYFGPGTRLTVL.

V gene TRBV4-1 combines with J gene TRBJ1-1; possible D gene TRBD1, 6 bases. V dropped 1 base and J dropped 6 bases, with 12 bases sitting between them. The CDR3 contains 14 residues. Germline CDR1 MGHRA, CDR2 YSYEKL. CDR3 region: CASSQVRGGPEAFF. The CDR3 DNA is TGCGCCAGCAGCCAAGTGAGGGGGGGGCCTGAAGCTTTCTTT.

The chain couples TRBV6-5 to TRBJ2-7, with TRBD1 identical over 8 bases. The J segment lost 3 bases and the V segment lost 5 bases, leaving 6 bases of the junction unmatched. Per germline, CDR1 MNHEY and CDR2 SVGAGI. The CDR3 length is 14 residues. CDR3 coding DNA: TGTGCCAGCAGTGGACCAGGGGGCCACTACGAGCAGTACTTC. It translates to CASSGPGGHYEQYF.

This clone was recorded only once. The V call is TRBV4-2, the J call TRBJ2-5; 9 nucleotides match TRBD2. With V trimmed by 2 bases and J by 4 bases, 11 bases remained unmatched. The CDR3 spans 17 residues. CDR1 and CDR2 from the germline V gene are LGHNA and YNFKEQ. CDR3 nucleotide sequence: TGTGCCAGCAGCCAAAAAACTAGCGGGTTCGGGAGAGAGACCCAGTACTTC. This codes for CASSQKTSGFGRETQYF.

DNA of the CDR3: TGTGCCAGCAGCCCCAGAGGGGGACTAGCGGGTAGTGAGCAGTTCTTC. This sequence encodes CASSPRGGLAGSEQFF. The chain recombines TRBV11-3 with TRBJ2-1, with 12 nucleotides matching TRBD2. CDR1 is SGHNT, CDR2 YENEEA, per germline. The CDR3 extends over 16 amino acids. V lost 5 bases and J lost 9; bases outside the gene matches: 11. Full variable domain (outside the CDR3, taken from reference TRBV11-3 and TRBJ2-1): EAGVVQSPRYKIIEKKQPVAFWCNPISGHNTLYWYLQNLGQGPELLIRYENEEAVDDSQLPKDRFSAERLKGVDSTLKIQPAELGDSAVYLCASSPRGGLAGSEQFFGPGTRLTVL.

J is TRBJ2-7 and V is TRBV18, with TRBD1 identical over 7 bases. The J segment lost 4 bases and the V segment lost 2 bases, leaving 8 bases of the junction unmatched. This CDR3 spans 15 amino acids. Looked up from germline, CDR1 is KGHSH and CDR2 is LQKENI. CDR3 nucleotide sequence: TGTGCCAGCTCACCATCGACAGGGAATTGGTACGAGCAGTACTTC. Protein sequence: CASSPSTGNWYEQYF.

J is TRBJ2-3 and V is TRBV7-2; 12 nucleotides agree with TRBD2. Per the germline V gene, CDR1 is SGHTA and CDR2 is FQGNSA. The CDR3 runs 18 residues. Trimming at V came to 4 bases and at J to 4 bases, leaving 12 bases not matched to a gene. DNA for the CDR3: TGTGCCAGCAGCTACCGCCCCGGGACTAGCGGGTCAGCAGATACGCAGTATTTT. Translated: CASSYRPGTSGSADTQYF.